A single sample is the source of the 20 T cell receptor beta chains below, sequenced in a study of blood T cell repertoires in COVID-19. Data came from immunoSEQ multiplex PCR; TCRdb stores just in-frame clones and leaves some out. The data contain 150,000 to 200,000 clones, roughly 84% of them singletons. The sample taken for sequencing was PBMCs or T cells enriched from blood (not recorded which). Every receptor here comes from a man aged 50 to 59 who had recovered from COVID-19.

V usage is TRBV7-3 and J usage is TRBJ1-2; 8 nucleotides line up with TRBD1. The V segment lost 5 bases and the J segment 8 bases; nucleotides outside the gene matches: 7. The CDR3 is 13 residues long. Germline V lookup: CDR1 SGHTA, CDR2 FQGTGA. The CDR3 protein is CASSPRTGTGYTF. The CDR3 DNA reads as TGTGCCAGCAGCCCACGGACAGGGACGGGCTACACCTTC.

V gene TRBV6-5 combines with J gene TRBJ2-1; TRBD1 aligns across 7 bases. The CDR3 length is 15 residues. Germline assignment: CDR1 MNHEY and CDR2 SVGAGI. Trimming removed 2 bases from V and 7 bases from J; junction bases left unmatched: 8. The CDR3 region is CASSYGVNRGNEQFF. The CDR3 DNA is TGTGCCAGCAGTTACGGGGTTAACAGGGGAAATGAGCAGTTCTTC.

The V gene is TRBV7-3, the J gene TRBJ1-1; 7 bases are shared with TRBD1. The J segment lost 4 bases and the V segment lost 5 bases, leaving 4 bases of the junction unmatched. CDR1 and CDR2 from the germline V gene are SGHTA and FQGTGA. CDR3 length equals 13 residues. The CDR3 DNA reads as TGTGCCAGCAGCACAGGGGAAGGCACTGAAGCTTTCTTT. It translates to CASSTGEGTEAFF.

In DNA, the CDR3 is TGCGCCAGCAGCGAGGGACAGGGGACCGTAGGAGAAAAACTGTTTTTT. This sequence encodes CASSEGQGTVGEKLFF. This chain joins TRBV5-1 and TRBJ1-4, with TRBD1 matching 10 bases. V was clipped by 4 bases and J by 8 bases; unmatched bases: 11. The germline V gene has CDR1 SGHRS and CDR2 YFSETQ. This CDR3 has 16 amino acids.

V and J are TRBV7-8 and TRBJ2-7; 7 bases fit TRBD1. In germline, CDR1 is SGHVS, CDR2 FQNEAQ. Trimming at V came to 3 bases and at J to 1 base, leaving 6 bases not matched to a gene. The CDR3 runs to 15 residues. The CDR3 region has the DNA TGTGCCAGCAGCTTCGAAACAGGGGAGTCCTACGAGCAGTACTTC. This gives the protein CASSFETGESYEQYF.

This chain joins TRBV7-8 and TRBJ2-5; possible D gene TRBD2, 6 bases. CDR3 length: 11 residues. The germline gives CDR1 SGHVS, CDR2 FQNEAQ. Trimming left V 2 bases short and J 9 bases short, with 7 bases between. The CDR3 DNA sequence: TGTGCCAGCAGCTTACAGCGGGCCCAGTACTTC. Amino acid sequence: CASSLQRAQYF.

The chain is built from TRBV5-5 and TRBJ2-2; 11 positions match TRBD1. The CDR3 loop spans 16 amino acids. The V gene's germline CDR1 is SGHKS and CDR2 YYEKEE (reference sequence). The J segment lost 8 bases and the V segment lost 2 bases, leaving 8 bases of the junction unmatched. This chain's CDR3 is CASSFVGTGGSGELFF. Here the CDR3 DNA reads TGTGCCAGCAGCTTCGTCGGGACAGGGGGTTCTGGGGAGCTGTTTTTT.

The chain couples TRBV5-4 to TRBJ1-5; a weak D match, TRBD1 (6 bases). Germline lookup yields CDR1 SGHNT and CDR2 YYREEE (reference sequence). Trimming pared 0 bases from V and 7 bases from J, leaving 11 bases between. This CDR3 contains 14 residues. CDR3 DNA: TGTGCCAGCAGCTTGGAGGGGGATGGGCAGCCCCAGCATTTT. This sequence encodes CASSLEGDGQPQHF.

V gene TRBV3-1 (or the pseudogene TRBV3-2) combines with J gene TRBJ1-2; D is unresolved. The CDR3 has 11 amino acids. V was clipped by 8 bases and J by 4 bases, with 8 bases between them. Germline V CDR1 and CDR2: LGHDT, YNNKEL (reference sequence). For the CDR3, the DNA is TGTGCCAGCTCGGGAACCTATGGCTACACCTTC. Translated: CASSGTYGYTF.

The V and J genes are TRBV7-2 and TRBJ2-1; 13 bases match TRBD2. With V trimmed by 6 bases and J by 3 bases, 8 bases remained unmatched. This CDR3 is built from 17 residues. The germline CDR1 and CDR2 sequences are SGHTA and FQGNSA. Here the CDR3 reads CASRPTSGGAIYNEQFF. The CDR3 nucleotides are TGTGCCAGCAGACCAACTAGCGGGGGGGCCATCTACAATGAGCAGTTCTTC.

The chain recombines TRBV6-5 with TRBJ2-1, with 7 bases matching TRBD1. The CDR3 covers 13 residues. J lost 8 bases, V lost 4 bases, and 5 bases had no gene match. Germline V gene sequence: CDR1 MNHEY, CDR2 SVGAGI. CDR3 nucleotides: TGTGCCAGCAGTTTCACCAGGGGGTATGAGCAGTTCTTC. Protein: CASSFTRGYEQFF.

V and J are TRBV3-1 (or the pseudogene TRBV3-2) and TRBJ2-7; 10 nucleotides align to TRBD2. CDR1 is LGHDT and CDR2 is YNNKEL in the germline V gene (reference sequence). The trim removed 2 bases at V and 6 bases at J, leaving 4 bases unmatched. This CDR3 has 14 residues. CDR3 protein: CASSQLAGVSEQYF. Written as DNA, the CDR3 is TGTGCCAGCAGCCAACTAGCGGGGGTGAGCGAGCAGTACTTC.

The J gene is TRBJ2-5, the V gene TRBV19; possibly TRBD1 for D (6 bases). CDR1 is LNHDA and CDR2 is SQIVND in the germline V gene (reference sequence). The CDR3 has 15 amino acids. V gave up 7 bases and J gave up 7 bases, with 22 bases separating them. Here the CDR3 reads CASNEQGRIAGTQYF. The CDR3 DNA follows: TGTGCCAGTAATGAACAGGGACGTATAGCCGGGACCCAGTACTTC.

The chain links TRBV14 to TRBJ1-3, with unresolved D. Per the germline V gene, CDR1 is SGHDN and CDR2 is FVKESK. Deletions cut 4 bases from V and 0 bases from J, with 7 bases between. The CDR3 loop spans 14 amino acids. For the CDR3, the DNA is TGTGCCAGCAGCCCGTCCCGCTCTGGAAACACCATATATTTT. Amino acids: CASSPSRSGNTIYF.

V is TRBV6-1 and J is TRBJ1-3; 7 bases match TRBD1. V was clipped by 5 bases and J by 3 bases; unmatched bases: 4. The CDR3 consists of 14 residues. Per germline, CDR1 MNHNS and CDR2 SASEGT. CDR3 loop: CASSQTGIGNTIYF. In DNA form, the CDR3 reads TGTGCCAGCAGTCAGACAGGGATTGGAAACACCATATATTTT.

The chain is built from TRBV5-1 and TRBJ2-1; TRBD1 matches at 8 bases. Per the germline V gene, CDR1 is SGHRS and CDR2 is YFSETQ. Germline trimming cut 4 bases from V and 9 bases from J; bases unmatched to any gene: 6. This CDR3 comprises 13 residues. The CDR3 loop is CASSTDRAGEQFF. CDR3 nucleotides: TGCGCCAGCAGCACGGACAGGGCCGGTGAGCAGTTCTTC.

The chain joins TRBV29-1 to TRBJ1-3; no clear D. This CDR3 has 13 residues. The germline CDR1 and CDR2 sequences are SQVTM and ANQGSEA. Trimming shortened V by 5 bases and J by 1 base, and 9 bases separated the two germline ends. The CDR3, as DNA: TGCAGCGTTATGAGAGGGTCTGGAAACACCATATATTTT. Translation gives CSVMRGSGNTIYF.

This clone has just one count. The chain recombines TRBV5-4 with TRBJ1-1; weak D call: TRBD1 (5 bases). The CDR3 sequence is 15 residues long. V dropped 0 bases and J dropped 2 bases, with 11 bases sitting between them. Germline values: CDR1 SGHNT, CDR2 YYREEE (reference sequence). Written as DNA, the CDR3 is TGTGCCAGCAGCTTGGCGGGGGTAGTCAACACTGAAGCTTTCTTT. Its translation: CASSLAGVVNTEAFF.

This chain links TRBV29-1 with TRBJ2-1; unclear D gene. Germline CDR1 SQVTM, CDR2 ANQGSEA. The CDR3 is 16 amino acids. Trimming took off 7 bases at V and 8 bases at J, with 27 bases between the two ends. The CDR3 spells CSAHDRRVLTGDEQFF. As DNA, the CDR3 is TGCAGCGCCCACGATCGACGGGTTTTAACGGGTGATGAGCAGTTCTTC.

The chain joins TRBV5-1 to TRBJ1-2; possible D gene TRBD1, 5 bases. This CDR3 is 17 amino acids long. Trimming took off 5 bases at V and 5 bases at J, with 25 bases between the two ends. The germline gives CDR1 SGHRS, CDR2 YFSETQ. In DNA, the CDR3 is TGCGCCAGCAGAATTTCCCAAACAGGCTCTCGACGGTATGGCTACACCTTC. Translating gives CASRISQTGSRRYGYTF.